The 21 T cell receptor beta chains below all came from one sample that was sequenced in a study of shared clonotypes between healthy human individuals. As defined, naive CD8 cells were CD45RO-negative and positively selected for CCR7, with terminally differentiated effector memory CD45RA+ cells excluded. Profiling relied on immunoSEQ multiplex PCR, and the TCRdb table lists in-frame clones only, not all of them. The table includes millions of clones, about 92% detected once. Sequencing was carried out using naive CD8+ T cells from PBMCs. The receptors here all came from a man younger than 35 in good health. Some clones in this sample may be carry-over from other donors' samples.

The chain is built from TRBV29-1 and TRBJ2-5, with 9 bases identical to TRBD2. With 8 bases clipped from V and 2 bases from J, the junction kept 6 bases outside the gene matches. Germline V gene lookup returns CDR1 SQVTM and CDR2 ANQGSEA. The CDR3 covers 13 residues. The CDR3 DNA sequence: TGCAGCACCCGACTAGCGGAACAAGAGACCCAGTACTTC. Protein: CSTRLAEQETQYF. Variable domain in full (rest from reference TRBV29-1 and TRBJ2-5): SAVISQKPSRDICQRGTSLTIQCQVDSQVTMMFWYRQQPGQSLTLIATANQGSEATYESGFVIDKFPISRPNLTFSTLTVSNMSPEDSSIYLCSTRLAEQETQYFGPGTRLLVL.

This clone was recorded only once. This rearrangement joins TRBV7-9 to TRBJ2-3, with 10 bases aligning to TRBD2. The CDR3 totals 16 residues. The germline V gene encodes CDR1 SEHNR and CDR2 FQNEAQ (reference sequence). V dropped 5 bases and J dropped 2; count of bases not matched to a gene: 7. CDR3 loop: CASSARTSGATDTQYF. The CDR3 nucleotides are TGTGCCAGCAGCGCCCGGACTAGCGGTGCCACAGATACGCAGTATTTT.

Comments on this clone: This CDR3 is also generated by other DNA sequences in the sample. In DNA, the CDR3 is TGCGCCAGCAGCCAAGACCAGAGCACAGATACGCAGTATTTT. Residues: CASSQDQSTDTQYF. This rearrangement joins TRBV4-3 to TRBJ2-3; no firm D call. Trimming removed 0 bases from V and 0 bases from J, with 4 bases in between. Looked up from germline, CDR1 is LGHNA and CDR2 is YSLEER. The CDR3 sequence is 14 residues long.

The rearrangement links TRBV5-4 to TRBJ2-7; TRBD1 agrees at 10 bases. V shed 4 bases, J shed 2 bases, and the junction held 9 bases outside the gene matches. There are 16 residues in the CDR3. Germline CDR1 reads SGHNT; CDR2 reads YYREEE (reference sequence). CDR3 residues: CASSHRPGTGAYEQYF. The CDR3 bases are TGTGCCAGCAGCCACCGGCCCGGGACAGGGGCCTACGAGCAGTACTTC.

The rearrangement joins TRBV27 to TRBJ2-3; D is perhaps TRBD2 (5 bases). V was shortened by 3 bases and J by 2 bases, with 15 bases between the two germline ends. This CDR3 region has 16 residues. In germline, CDR1 is MNHEY, CDR2 SMNVEV (reference sequence). The CDR3 spells CASSFSEGEYTDTQYF. CDR3 sequence (DNA): TGTGCCAGCAGTTTCTCCGAGGGCGAATACACAGATACGCAGTATTTT.

The chain recombines TRBV12-5 with TRBJ2-2, with 13 bases aligning to TRBD2. In germline, CDR1 is LGHNT, CDR2 FRNRAP. Trimming took 6 bases from V and 4 from J; bases not matched to a gene: 17. This CDR3 comprises 20 residues. CDR3 nucleotide sequence: TGTGCTAGTGGCCGGACCGGGACTAGCGGGACTTGGGATCTCACCGGGGAGCTGTTTTTT. Translated: CASGRTGTSGTWDLTGELFF.

This chain connects TRBV15 to TRBJ2-1; TRBD2 agrees at 12 bases. The CDR3 covers 16 residues. Germline CDR1 LNHNV, CDR2 YYDKDF (reference sequence). V gave up 4 bases and J gave up 9 bases; unmatched junction bases: 10. The CDR3 bases are TGTGCCACCAGCAACAAGGCTAGCGGGAGGGCCGGTGAGCAGTTCTTC. Amino acids: CATSNKASGRAGEQFF.

The V gene is TRBV7-3, the J gene TRBJ2-3; 8 bases match TRBD2. V was pared by 3 bases and J by 4 bases, with 9 bases of the junction left unmatched. Germline V gives CDR1 SGHTA, CDR2 FQGTGA. This CDR3 has 16 amino acids. Here the CDR3 reads CASSFSSGMDPDTQYF. The CDR3 region has the DNA TGTGCCAGCAGCTTTAGTAGCGGGATGGACCCAGATACGCAGTATTTT.

The chain combines TRBV28 with TRBJ1-2, with D tentatively TRBD1 (5 bases). The germline gives CDR1 MDHEN, CDR2 SYDVKM. The V end lost 7 bases, the J end lost 4 bases, and 19 bases lay between the germline ends. The CDR3 loop spans 15 amino acids. In DNA form, the CDR3 reads TGTGCCAGCAACTTCTTGGGGGAAAGAGGCTATGGCTACACCTTC. It codes for CASNFLGERGYGYTF.

J is TRBJ1-5 and V is TRBV19; no clear D gene. The V end lost 2 bases, the J end lost 7 bases, and 9 bases lay between the germline ends. Germline values: CDR1 LNHDA, CDR2 SQIVND (reference sequence). There are 13 residues in the CDR3. The CDR3: CASSITAQQPQHF. In DNA form, the CDR3 reads TGTGCCAGTAGTATAACAGCTCAACAGCCCCAGCATTTT.

This chain connects TRBV5-6 to TRBJ2-7; 8 bases map to TRBD1. The J segment lost 3 bases and the V segment lost 4 bases, leaving 3 bases of the junction unmatched. This CDR3 contains 13 residues. CDR1 and CDR2 from the germline V gene are SGHDT and YYEEEE. DNA for the CDR3: TGTGCCAGCAGCCGGACAGGGAACTACGAGCAGTACTTC. Amino acids: CASSRTGNYEQYF.

The rearrangement joins TRBV5-6 to TRBJ2-2; D unclear. The V end lost 1 base, the J end lost 7 bases, and 20 bases lay between the germline ends. This CDR3 contains 17 residues. The germline V gene encodes CDR1 SGHDT and CDR2 YYEEEE. The CDR3 DNA follows: TGTGCCAGCAGCTTGTCTACTCGGGCCATTAGTTTCGGGGAGCTGTTTTTT. Protein product: CASSLSTRAISFGELFF.

The chain combines TRBV6-6 with TRBJ2-2; 8 bases fit TRBD2. Trimming took 6 bases from V and 3 from J; bases not matched to a gene: 3. The CDR3 sequence is 14 residues long. Germline-derived CDR1 and CDR2 are MNHNY and SVGAGI (reference sequence). In nucleotides, the CDR3 is TGTGCCAGCAGCTATAGCGGGGACACCGGGGAGCTGTTTTTT. It encodes CASSYSGDTGELFF.

Of note for this clone: This CDR3 is also generated by other DNA sequences in the sample. V is TRBV27 and J is TRBJ2-7; D not resolved. CDR1 is MNHEY and CDR2 is SMNVEV in the germline V gene (reference sequence). The CDR3 totals 14 residues. V gave up 5 bases and J gave up 0 bases, with 11 bases separating them. The CDR3 nucleotides are TGTGCCAGCAGTCCCACAACCGGCTCCTACGAGCAGTACTTC. Protein: CASSPTTGSYEQYF.

V gene TRBV7-9 combines with J gene TRBJ2-5; D ambiguous. The germline V and J ends were trimmed by 5 bases and 5 bases, with 12 bases remaining between them. CDR3 length: 13 residues. Germline V gene sequence: CDR1 SEHNR, CDR2 FQNEAQ (reference sequence). Written as DNA, the CDR3 is TGTGCCAGCAGCGACGCCGTAGGGGAGACCCAGTACTTC. Encoded protein: CASSDAVGETQYF.

This clone was counted only a few times. This chain links TRBV5-4 with TRBJ1-2; D is perhaps TRBD1 (6 bases). There are 14 residues in the CDR3. Deletions cut 5 bases from V and 4 bases from J, with 15 bases between. Germline-derived CDR1 and CDR2 are SGHNT and YYREEE (reference sequence). The CDR3 sequence is CASRPRGPLYGYTF. Written as DNA, the CDR3 is TGTGCCAGCAGACCTCGGGGGCCACTCTATGGCTACACCTTC.

V usage is TRBV6-6 and J usage is TRBJ1-2, with D perhaps TRBD1 (6 bases). The CDR3 consists of 15 residues. V was pared by 0 bases and J by 1 base, with 9 bases between. The V gene's germline CDR1 is MNHNY and CDR2 SVGAGI (reference sequence). For the CDR3, the DNA is TGTGCCAGCAGTTACTCAGGGGGTAATAACTATGGCTACACCTTC. This encodes CASSYSGGNNYGYTF.

The genes are TRBV28 and TRBJ2-7; TRBD1 agrees at 9 bases. With 9 bases clipped from V and 0 bases from J, the junction kept 12 bases outside the gene matches. CDR1 is MDHEN, CDR2 SYDVKM, per germline. The CDR3 loop spans 16 amino acids. CDR3 sequence: CASSRSRDRDSYEQYF. For the CDR3, the DNA is TGTGCCAGTTCCCGTTCCCGGGACAGGGACTCCTACGAGCAGTACTTC.

The V and J genes are TRBV30 and TRBJ2-1, with 13 bases aligning to TRBD2. Germline lookup yields CDR1 GTSNPN and CDR2 SVGIG (reference sequence). Trimming removed 5 bases from V and 0 bases from J; junction bases left unmatched: 4. The CDR3 totals 16 residues. CDR3 sequence (DNA): TGTGCCTGGGTGGGACTAGCGGGGAGCTCCTACAATGAGCAGTTCTTC. Translated: CAWVGLAGSSYNEQFF. The full variable domain, its missing parts supplied by reference TRBV30 and TRBJ2-1, is SQTIHQWPATLVQPVGSPLSLECTVEGTSNPNLYWYRQAAGRGLQLLFYSVGIGQISSEVPQNLSASRPQDRQFILSSKKLLLSDSGFYLCAWVGLAGSSYNEQFFGPGTRLTVL.

The chain recombines TRBV19 with TRBJ2-2; TRBD1 matches 9 bases. Germline V CDR1 and CDR2: LNHDA, SQIVND (reference sequence). J was trimmed by 4 bases and V by 9 bases; bases with no gene match: 6. The CDR3 covers 14 residues. The CDR3: CASCDRGVTGELFF. CDR3 DNA: TGTGCCAGCTGCGACAGGGGGGTCACCGGGGAGCTGTTTTTT.

The V and J genes are TRBV7-9 and TRBJ1-3; D ambiguous. CDR1 SEHNR and CDR2 FQNEAQ come from the germline V gene (reference sequence). V was pared by 2 bases and J by 4 bases, with 18 bases between. CDR3 length equals 17 residues. CDR3 coding DNA: TGTGCCAGCAGCTTAAGGGCACTGGCTGCTTTGGGAAACACCATATATTTT. Translation gives CASSLRALAALGNTIYF.